Detailed here is one T cell receptor beta chain. Its specificity is not known. This sample was taken from a study of shared clonotypes between healthy human individuals. The V end lost 0 bases, the J end lost 11 bases, and 20 bases lay between the germline ends. CDR1 and CDR2 from the germline V gene are SGHRS and YFSETQ. The CDR3 has 15 residues. Regarding the study as a whole: Sharing across four donors was seen in 4.5% to 6.5% of naive CD4 clonotypes. Exclusively blood specimens were collected; tissue repertoires likely differ.

In the naive CD8 group, cells lacked CD45RO and were positively selected for CCR7, so terminally differentiated effector memory CD45RA+ cells were left out. HIV-negative, healthy adults without recent acute infections or vaccinations were the donors. At a deep level, the assay was run. Data came from immunoSEQ multiplex PCR; TCRdb stores just in-frame clones and leaves some out. This table has around 580,000 clones, roughly 98% appearing once. The chain links TRBV5-1 to TRBJ1-1; maybe TRBD1 (6 bases). This sequence originates from a man aged 30 to 39 in good health. The sequenced material came from naive CD8+ T cells sorted from blood. In DNA form, the CDR3 reads TGCGCCAGCAGCTTGGGCACAGGGTCCGCTCCCGGCGCTTTCTTT. Translated: CASSLGTGSAPGAFF.